Listed below are T cell receptor beta chains from one sample, sequenced in a study of blood T cell repertoires in COVID-19. The protocol was immunoSEQ multiplex PCR, while the TCRdb copy is restricted to in-frame clones and leaves out a portion. The sample includes some 120,000 clones, around 76% of them seen just once. Sequencing was carried out using peripheral blood. The origin of the receptors is a man aged 60-69 years with acute or convalescent COVID-19. The conserved cysteine and the conserved F or W are not part of the CDR3 here. A D gene is named only where the DNA matches it firmly.

>TRBJ2-3|TRBV7-9|TRBD2
ASSLAVAGVRTDTQY
>TRBJ1-4|TRBV7-2|.
ASSPGGANEKLF
>TRBJ1-3|TRBV9|.
ASSPSPRVSGNTIY
>TRBJ1-3|TRBV2|TRBD1
ASSGWTGSGNTIY
>TRBJ1-1|TRBV10-1|.
ASSESIQMNTEAF
>TRBJ2-7|TRBV27|TRBD2
ASSFLAGGVEQY
>TRBJ1-2|TRBV5-1|TRBD1
ASSLETGGSGYT
>TRBJ1-2|TRBV30|.
AWSYVWSSNYGYT
>TRBJ1-1|TRBV9|TRBD1
ASSVGVVGQKNTEAF
>TRBJ2-3|TRBV24-1|.
ATSDYSSTDTQY
>TRBJ2-3|TRBV6-5|TRBD2
ASSRTSGNTQY
>TRBJ2-5|TRBV5-1|TRBD2
ASSRLAGETQY
>TRBJ1-2|TRBV30|.
AWSPDSNYGYT
>TRBJ2-2|TRBV5-1|.
ASSLTGGLRAGELF
>TRBJ1-2|TRBV10-3|TRBD1
AISDSLQGASSGYT
>TRBJ2-3|TRBV6-5|TRBD1
ASSYSKGAQDTQY
>TRBJ2-1|TRBV27|.
ASSSNSRRGLYNEQF
>TRBJ2-3|TRBV5-1|.
ASSLASGLSYTQY
>TRBJ2-3|TRBV7-3|TRBD2
ASSLGTSATDTQY
>TRBJ2-7|TRBV14|.
ASSQGRGPYEQY
>TRBJ1-1|TRBV2|.
ASKTGFAEAF
>TRBJ2-3|TRBV11-2|TRBD2
ASSSLAGEGPDTQY
>TRBJ1-1|TRBV18|.
ASSPLGEGSTEAF
>TRBJ1-2|TRBV19|.
AIRTGGYGYT
>TRBJ2-3|TRBV6-6|.
ASSYGGGGDTQY
>TRBJ1-1|TRBV10-3|.
ATRAHGAGGNTEAF
>TRBJ2-6|TRBV27|TRBD2
ASSPRSGRTTGANVLT
>TRBJ2-6|TRBV10-1|.
ASHGGSGANVLT
>TRBJ1-2|TRBV25-1|.
ASSGPPGQKDSGYT
>TRBJ2-3|TRBV11-3|.
ASSLDPTVQGTQY
>TRBJ2-1|TRBV9|TRBD2
ASSVVSGRFNEQF
>TRBJ2-3|TRBV6-5|.
ASSLQGSPTDTQY
>TRBJ1-1|TRBV5-4|TRBD1
ASSSPGQGHTEAF
>TRBJ1-2|TRBV15|.
ATSRAGGSYGYT
>TRBJ2-2|TRBV7-8|TRBD1
ASSPTGGRTGELF
>TRBJ1-2|TRBV5-8|.
ARTRVVGANYGYT
>TRBJ2-5|TRBV18|.
ASSPNSQETQY
>TRBJ1-5|TRBV15|.
ATTPIYSNQPQH
>TRBJ2-7|TRBV10-2|.
ASSEFRYYEQY
>TRBJ2-3|TRBV9|TRBD2
ASSVRLAADTQY
>TRBJ1-1|TRBV4-1|.
ASSQDRSEKESFEAF
>TRBJ2-3|TRBV5-1|.
ASSPPVLVGDTQY
>TRBJ2-3|TRBV7-3|TRBD1
ASSRQGGTDTQY
>TRBJ1-2|TRBV3-1/TRBV3-2|TRBD1
ASSQDLQGAFYGYT
>TRBJ1-6|TRBV27|.
ASSPVPGGLLH
>TRBJ2-3|TRBV5-1|.
ASNREVGTDTQY
>TRBJ2-1|TRBV27|.
ASSRRIDRSHSYNEQF
>TRBJ2-3|TRBV15|TRBD2
ATSAQVARLAGEKPPTDTQY
>TRBJ2-3|TRBV29-1|TRBD1
SVTRDRVTAQY
>TRBJ1-2|TRBV5-6|TRBD1
ASSLGRGRSYGYT